These 21 T cell receptor beta chains were all obtained from the same sample, sequenced in a study of cytomegalovirus exposure and HLA in healthy donors. In the PCR, 60 Vbeta and 13 Jbeta primers were used. Measured with immunoSEQ multiplex PCR; TCRdb has only the in-frame clones, and not every one. Of roughly 100,000 clones listed, around 79% were seen once; the top ten hold roughly 5%. The sequenced sample consisted of PBMCs. These receptors were collected from a man in his 60s in good health and CMV-seropositive.

The chain combines TRBV29-1 with TRBJ1-3; D call uncertain. The CDR3 is made up of 12 amino acids. Trimming stripped 4 bases from V and 8 bases from J, with 12 bases between. Germline-derived CDR1 and CDR2 are SQVTM and ANQGSEA. The CDR3 protein is CSVGWAGDTIYF. Here the CDR3 DNA reads TGCAGCGTTGGATGGGCCGGGGACACCATATATTTT.

The V gene is TRBV2, the J gene TRBJ1-4; 7 nucleotides align to TRBD1. The ends lost 9 bases at V and 6 bases at J; junction bases unmatched: 7. The CDR3 covers 13 residues. Germline assignment: CDR1 SNHLY and CDR2 FYNNEI. CDR3 sequence reads: CASLRDSDEKLFF. The CDR3 nucleotides are TGTGCCAGTCTCCGGGACAGTGATGAAAAACTGTTTTTT.

The chain recombines TRBV30 with TRBJ1-4, with 7 bases fitting TRBD1. Germline V gene data show CDR1 as GTSNPN and CDR2 as SVGIG (reference sequence). This CDR3 spans 14 amino acids. J gave up 6 bases and V 0 bases, and 4 bases lay outside the gene matches. As DNA, the CDR3 is TGTGCCTGGAGTGTAAGGGGGCTGGATGAAAAACTGTTTTTT. As protein: CAWSVRGLDEKLFF. The whole variable domain, remainder taken from reference TRBV30 and TRBJ1-4, is SQTIHQWPATLVQPVGSPLSLECTVEGTSNPNLYWYRQAAGRGLQLLFYSVGIGQISSEVPQNLSASRPQDRQFILSSKKLLLSDSGFYLCAWSVRGLDEKLFFGSGTQLSVL.

In its sample, this clone was seen a few times. CDR3 nucleotide sequence: TGTGCCAGCAGCTTAGTGCCGGACAGAGCCTACGAGCAGTACTTC. Translated: CASSLVPDRAYEQYF. This chain uses TRBV7-6 with TRBJ2-7; a weak D match, TRBD1 (6 bases). The germline CDR1 and CDR2 sequences are SGHVS and FNYEAQ. The V gene lost 1 base and the J gene lost 2 bases, with 12 bases spanning the gap. CDR3 length equals 15 residues.

The chain combines TRBV5-1 with TRBJ2-3; 7 nucleotides align to TRBD1. V gave up 0 bases and J gave up 1 base; unmatched junction bases: 2. The CDR3 consists of 15 residues. Germline-derived CDR1 and CDR2 are SGHRS and YFSETQ. CDR3 in DNA: TGCGCCAGCAGCTTGGGGGACAGTCGCACAGATACGCAGTATTTT. This sequence encodes CASSLGDSRTDTQYF.

The rearrangement uses TRBV6-4 and TRBJ1-2, with 8 positions matching TRBD1. J lost 3 bases, V lost 3 bases, and 6 bases had no gene match. The CDR3 is 15 residues long. The V gene's germline CDR1 is MRHNA and CDR2 SNTAGT. This CDR3 is CASSDPQGAYYGYTF. CDR3 bases: TGTGCCAGCAGTGATCCCCAGGGGGCCTACTATGGCTACACCTTC.

This chain links TRBV6-6 with TRBJ2-7; D perhaps matches TRBD1 (6 bases). Between the trimmed V and J ends, which lost 6 bases and 6 bases, there was a span of 12 bases. Germline CDR1 MNHNY, CDR2 SVGAGI (reference sequence). The CDR3 contains 12 residues. The chain's CDR3 is CASSPNRVEQYF. DNA of the CDR3: TGTGCCAGCAGCCCAAACAGGGTCGAGCAGTACTTC.

This chain uses TRBV29-1 with TRBJ1-4; D remains ambiguous. Germline V gene lookup returns CDR1 SQVTM and CDR2 ANQGSEA. The CDR3 has 12 residues. V lost 1 base and J lost 4, with 4 bases in between. CDR3 residues: CSVEGYNEKLFF. The CDR3 nucleotides are TGCAGCGTTGAAGGCTATAATGAAAAACTGTTTTTT.

The chain is built from TRBV10-3 and TRBJ2-5, with 12 nucleotides matching TRBD1. Germline CDR1 and CDR2: ENHRY and SYGVKD. CDR3 length: 15 amino acids. Trimming removed 5 bases from V and 5 bases from J; junction bases left unmatched: 6. CDR3 sequence (DNA): TGTGCCATCAGTACCGCCGGGACAGGGGGCGAGACCCAGTACTTC. Amino acids: CAISTAGTGGETQYF.

Only a few counts were recorded for this clone. The chain combines TRBV6-1 with TRBJ2-1; D uncertain. Per germline, CDR1 MNHNS and CDR2 SASEGT. CDR3 size: 15 residues. V was clipped by 2 bases and J by 6 bases, with 14 bases between them. The CDR3 DNA reads as TGTGCCAGCAGTGAACGGCAGGTTGGTGTCAATGAGCAGTTCTTC. Protein product: CASSERQVGVNEQFF.

Only one count was recorded for this clone. This chain joins TRBV14 and TRBJ2-3; tentative D call: TRBD1 (6 bases). Trimming shortened V by 2 bases and J by 3 bases, and 21 bases separated the two germline ends. Germline loops: CDR1 SGHDN, CDR2 FVKESK. The CDR3 has 18 residues. This chain's CDR3 is CASSQPWQQGYGTDTQYF. CDR3 DNA: TGTGCCAGCAGCCAACCATGGCAACAGGGTTACGGTACAGATACGCAGTATTTT. The whole variable domain, remainder taken from reference TRBV14 and TRBJ2-3, is EAGVTQFPSHSVIEKGQTVTLRCDPISGHDNLYWYRRVMGKEIKFLLHFVKESKQDESGMPNNRFLAERTGGTYSTLKVQPAELEDSGVYFCASSQPWQQGYGTDTQYFGPGTRLTVL.

V and J are TRBV5-1 and TRBJ2-2; TRBD2 agrees at 9 bases. The junction had 9 bases not matched to a gene; V was cut back by 4 bases and J by 5 bases. The CDR3 contains 16 residues. Germline CDR1 SGHRS, CDR2 YFSETQ. The CDR3 sequence is CASSPRLAGETGELFF. CDR3 sequence (DNA): TGCGCCAGCAGCCCACGGTTAGCGGGGGAAACCGGGGAGCTGTTTTTT.

This chain links TRBV9 with TRBJ1-1; D is unclear. Trimming stripped 5 bases from V and 1 base from J, with 18 bases between. CDR1 and CDR2 (germline): SGDLS, YYNGEE. The CDR3 spans 16 residues. The CDR3 loop reads CASSENRFRRNTEAFF. DNA for the CDR3: TGTGCCAGCAGTGAAAACCGATTCAGAAGGAACACTGAAGCTTTCTTT.

The gene calls are TRBV15 and TRBJ1-1; D remains unclear. This CDR3 is 14 amino acids long. Trimming cost V 0 bases and J 1 base, with 6 bases left between them. Germline loops: CDR1 LNHNV, CDR2 YYDKDF (reference sequence). The CDR3 sequence: CATSRDWRNTEAFF. DNA for the CDR3: TGTGCCACCAGCAGAGATTGGAGGAACACTGAAGCTTTCTTT.

This chain uses TRBV10-1 with TRBJ2-5; 8 bases align to TRBD1. With 5 bases clipped from V and 6 bases from J, the junction kept 23 bases outside the gene matches. Germline loops: CDR1 WNHNN, CDR2 SYGVQD (reference sequence). The CDR3 consists of 19 residues. This chain's CDR3 is CASSPGRQGQKERMKTQYF. The CDR3 bases are TGCGCCAGCAGTCCCGGCCGACAGGGGCAAAAGGAACGGATGAAGACCCAGTACTTC.

The chain has TRBV28 and TRBJ1-5, with 10 bases identical to TRBD1. The CDR3 sequence is 15 residues long. J was trimmed by 2 bases and V by 7 bases; bases with no gene match: 5. Germline V CDR1 and CDR2: MDHEN, SYDVKM. The CDR3, as DNA: TGTGCCAGCAACCGAGGGACAGGGGGCAATCAGCCCCAGCATTTT. Translated: CASNRGTGGNQPQHF.

The chain carries TRBV7-2 and TRBJ2-7, with D possibly TRBD1 on 6 matching bases. Germline V gene lookup returns CDR1 SGHTA and CDR2 FQGNSA. The V gene lost 5 bases and the J gene lost 4 bases, with 9 bases spanning the gap. CDR3 length equals 12 residues. Here the CDR3 reads CASSNRDYEQYF. The CDR3 nucleotides are TGTGCCAGCAGCAACAGGGATTACGAGCAGTACTTC.

The chain recombines TRBV19 with TRBJ2-5; TRBD1 aligns across 9 bases. The J call may be in error: the DNA end matches TRBJ2-7 better. This CDR3 is built from 15 residues. CDR1 and CDR2 from the germline V gene are LNHDA and SQIVND (reference sequence). Written as DNA, the CDR3 is TGTGCCAGTAGTACTACAGGGACAGGGTCCTACGAGCAGTACTTC. Residues: CASSTTGTGSYEQYF.

The chain is built from TRBV4-3 and TRBJ2-5; D may be TRBD1 (6 bases). Between the trimmed V and J ends, which lost 0 bases and 1 base, there was a span of 12 bases. There are 16 residues in the CDR3. CDR1 is LGHNA and CDR2 is YSLEER in the germline V gene. The CDR3 DNA sequence: TGCGCCAGCAGCCAAGATTGGGACACCCCCCAAGAGACCCAGTACTTC. Translating it yields CASSQDWDTPQETQYF.

This clone was counted between two and nine times. The chain recombines TRBV6-5 with TRBJ1-4; D is unclear. Germline V lookup: CDR1 MNHEY, CDR2 SVGAGI. This CDR3 is 14 amino acids long. Trimming pared 2 bases from V and 8 bases from J, leaving 12 bases between. Here the CDR3 reads CASSYGTYGEKLFF. The CDR3 coding sequence is TGTGCCAGCAGTTACGGAACCTACGGGGAAAAACTGTTTTTT.

This clone has a single count. This chain uses TRBV2 with TRBJ1-6; tentative D call: TRBD1 (6 bases). Germline CDR1 and CDR2: SNHLY and FYNNEI. Deletions cut 6 bases from V and 7 bases from J, with 16 bases between. The CDR3 has 15 amino acids. The CDR3 bases are TGTGCCAGCAGACCTCCCGGACAGCCAAATTCACCCCTCCACTTT. Translation: CASRPPGQPNSPLHF.